This TCR beta chain was captured by sequencing in a study of glioma-infiltrating T cells. TCR alpha and beta CDR3 regions were amplified from RNA using iRepertoire nested multiplex PCR. In TCRdb, the multiplex PCR reads were re-called with MiXCR into one record per CDR3 protein. The sample has around 150,000 distinct CDR3 sequences, approximately 40% seen once. The V gene end was trimmed by 2 bases and the J gene end by 8 bases; junction bases not matched to a gene: 11. From germline, CDR1 is MGHDK and CDR2 SYGVNS. The CDR3 totals 15 residues. This clonotype was detected a few times. Source material: glioma tissue, nonneoplastic brain tissue, or PBMCs (not recorded which). This sequence joins TRBV25-1 and TRBJ1-2; 7 bases fit TRBD1. This receptor was identified in a human donor with low-grade glioma or glioblastoma, undergoing nonglioma brain surgery, or in good health (not recorded which). The CDR3 region is CASSEGQVGLRGYTF. The CDR3 nucleotides read TGTGCCAGCAGTGAAGGACAGGTTGGGCTTCGAGGCTACACCTTC.